The sequence of this TCR beta chain was determined in a study of blood T cell repertoires in COVID-19. Study overall: The origin of the acute and convalescent COVID-19 samples was the United States, Italy and Spain. The analysed material was cDNA or gDNA that came from T cells, B-cell-depleted T cells, or PBMCs.

This clone was observed a single time. The CDR3 has 17 residues. V was clipped by 3 bases and J by 4 bases, with 20 bases between them. CDR1 and CDR2 from the germline V gene are SGHDT and YYEEEE. Per the authors' pipeline: Amplification from reference gene primers served as the basis for estimated nucleated cell counts. Clones were sequenced by immunoSEQ multiplex PCR, and TCRdb holds only the in-frame ones, with some missing. Clone size and the V and J calls come from that table; the DNA yielded D and trimming. The sample yields about 120,000 clones, 90% seen once. This receptor was taken from a man over 45 with active COVID-19. The chain employs TRBV5-6 and TRBJ1-3; no definite D call. Sequencing used peripheral blood. The CDR3 region has the DNA TGTGCCAGCAGCTCTCAGGTGGGAGGAAACTTCGGAAACACCATATATTTT. It encodes CASSSQVGGNFGNTIYF.